These 5 T cell receptor beta chains were all obtained from the same sample, sequenced in a study of shared clonotypes between healthy human individuals. Profiled with immunoSEQ multiplex PCR; TCRdb holds only in-frame clones, not every one. The sample yields about 2.1 million clones, roughly 95% seen once. Naive CD8 populations comprised CD45RO-negative cells positively selected for CCR7, excluding terminally differentiated effector memory CD45RA+ cells. Sequencing used naive CD8+ T cells from PBMCs. All receptors derive from a man aged 18 to 30 in good health. Some clones in this sample may be carry-over from other donors' samples.

J is TRBJ2-3 and V is TRBV25-1; D not resolved. The germline V gene has CDR1 MGHDK and CDR2 SYGVNS. Trimming removed 3 bases at V and 2 bases at J, with 12 bases between. The CDR3 is made up of 15 amino acids. CDR3 bases: TGTGCCAGCAGTGAGCCCCTTTGGCCCACAGATACGCAGTATTTT. Protein product: CASSEPLWPTDTQYF.

A few counts support this clone. V gene TRBV6-6 combines with J gene TRBJ1-5; 11 nucleotides align to TRBD1. This CDR3 spans 15 amino acids. CDR1 and CDR2 from the germline V gene are MNHNY and SVGAGI (reference sequence). Losses at the gene ends were 8 bases for V and 0 bases for J; bases not matched to a gene: 3. The DNA for the CDR3 is TGTGCCAGCGGGGACAGGGGGACTAGCAATCAGCCCCAGCATTTT. This translates into CASGDRGTSNQPQHF.

V and J are TRBV4-1 and TRBJ2-5; weak D call: TRBD2 (5 bases). The end of the DNA is better explained by TRBJ2-7, so the J call may be wrong. Germline-derived CDR1 and CDR2 are MGHRA and YSYEKL. The length of the CDR3 is 15 residues. Here the CDR3 reads CASSQAMRATYEQYF. CDR3 bases: TGCGCCAGCAGCCAAGCGATGCGGGCCACCTACGAGCAGTACTTC.

The chain joins TRBV9 to TRBJ2-2; D is perhaps TRBD1 (6 bases). Trimming stripped 4 bases from V and 3 bases from J, with 19 bases between. Germline CDR1 SGDLS, CDR2 YYNGEE. The CDR3 runs to 17 residues. This CDR3 is CASSPPYGQSYTGELFF. The DNA of the CDR3 is TGTGCCAGCAGCCCGCCTTATGGACAGAGTTACACCGGGGAGCTGTTTTTT.

This chain connects TRBV9 to TRBJ2-5; D is possibly TRBD1 or TRBD2 (6 bases each). Germline lookup yields CDR1 SGDLS and CDR2 YYNGEE. Trimming removed 4 bases from V and 1 base from J, with 14 bases in between. CDR3 length: 15 amino acids. CDR3: CASSLGGAIQETQYF. The CDR3 bases are TGTGCCAGCAGCCTCGGGGGCGCAATCCAAGAGACCCAGTACTTC. Full variable domain (outside the CDR3, taken from reference TRBV9 and TRBJ2-5): DSGVTQTPKHLITATGQRVTLRCSPRSGDLSVYWYQQSLDQGLQFLIQYYNGEERAKGNILERFSAQQFPDLHSELNLSSLELGDSALYFCASSLGGAIQETQYFGPGTRLLVL.